The 8 T cell receptor beta chains in this list originate from one sample, sequenced in a study of blood T cells in healthy people across ages. For the second PCR, which ran for 7 to 11 cycles, a sample-barcoded 5' primer and a J-beta primer mix were used. One entry per CDR3 protein results from TCRdb running MiXCR on the 5' RACE reads. The repertoire holds hundreds of thousands of distinct CDR3 sequences, with 24% as singletons. These same data were also listed under a study on T cells of mothers and their children.

Sequences were obtained from blood. All receptors derive from a boy aged 5-17 years in good health.

A few counts support this clonotype. The chain links TRBV20-1 to TRBJ1-6, with 10 bases matching TRBD1. Germline V gene lookup returns CDR1 DFQATT and CDR2 SNEGSKA (reference sequence). V trimming: 6 bases; J trimming: 10 bases; junction bases outside the gene matches: 12. The CDR3 is 15 amino acids. CDR3 in amino acids: CSAATGTGVRSPLHF. CDR3 sequence (DNA): TGCAGTGCGGCAACCGGGACAGGGGTACGCTCACCCCTCCACTTT.

This clonotype came up a few times. The chain recombines TRBV7-9 with TRBJ1-5; D is ambiguous. Deletions cut 5 bases from V and 2 bases from J, with 10 bases between. This CDR3 region has 14 residues. Germline V gene sequence: CDR1 SEHNR, CDR2 FQNEAQ (reference sequence). The DNA of the CDR3 is TGTGCCAGCAGCCCTGGGTCAGGCAATCAGCCCCAGCATTTT. Amino acid sequence: CASSPGSGNQPQHF.

The rearrangement links TRBV7-2 to TRBJ2-2, with a possible D match to TRBD2 (5 bases). The CDR3 length is 16 residues. Germline CDR1 reads SGHTA; CDR2 reads FQGNSA. V dropped 5 bases and J dropped 4 bases, with 17 bases sitting between them. This chain's CDR3 is CASSQRRGLGTGELFF. In DNA, the CDR3 is TGTGCCAGCAGCCAAAGACGCGGGCTGGGCACCGGGGAGCTGTTTTTT.

This clonotype was found a few times. The rearrangement uses TRBV11-2 and TRBJ2-3, with TRBD2 matching 7 bases. The CDR3 contains 17 residues. The germline gives CDR1 SGHAT, CDR2 FQNNGV. V lost 0 bases, J lost 0 bases, and 6 bases stayed unmatched. This CDR3 reads CASSLDHWRGSTDTQYF. The DNA for the CDR3 is TGTGCCAGCAGCTTAGATCATTGGCGGGGGAGCACAGATACGCAGTATTTT.

The V gene is TRBV9, the J gene TRBJ2-2; no definite D call. The germline V gene encodes CDR1 SGDLS and CDR2 YYNGEE. V lost 3 bases and J lost 5, with 11 bases in between. The CDR3 is 14 amino acids. The CDR3 here is CASSDVVETGELFF. DNA of the CDR3: TGTGCCAGCAGCGACGTGGTTGAGACCGGGGAGCTGTTTTTT.

This clonotype was found a few times. This chain joins TRBV20-1 and TRBJ2-7, with 7 positions matching TRBD2. Trimming removed 6 bases from V and 3 bases from J; junction bases left unmatched: 11. The CDR3 totals 14 residues. Looked up from germline, CDR1 is DFQATT and CDR2 is SNEGSKA (reference sequence). This CDR3 is CSALPVRGFYEQYF. The CDR3 region has the DNA TGCAGTGCCCTTCCCGTGCGGGGGTTCTACGAGCAGTACTTC.

This clonotype showed up just a few times. The J gene is TRBJ2-4, the V gene TRBV4-2; 14 bases fit TRBD2. The CDR3 contains 20 residues. V trimming: 2 bases; J trimming: 1 base; junction bases outside the gene matches: 10. The germline V gene has CDR1 LGHNA and CDR2 YNFKEQ. The CDR3 loop is CASSQQDGLAGGLAKNIQYF. As DNA, the CDR3 is TGTGCCAGCAGCCAACAAGATGGACTAGCGGGAGGTTTGGCCAAAAACATTCAGTACTTC.

V is TRBV28 and J is TRBJ2-2; 7 nucleotides line up with TRBD2. The CDR3 runs to 14 residues. The ends lost 5 bases at V and 3 bases at J; junction bases unmatched: 3. The germline CDR1 and CDR2 sequences are MDHEN and SYDVKM. CDR3: CASSLRGDTGELFF. CDR3 DNA: TGTGCCAGCAGTCTACGGGGGGACACCGGGGAGCTGTTTTTT.